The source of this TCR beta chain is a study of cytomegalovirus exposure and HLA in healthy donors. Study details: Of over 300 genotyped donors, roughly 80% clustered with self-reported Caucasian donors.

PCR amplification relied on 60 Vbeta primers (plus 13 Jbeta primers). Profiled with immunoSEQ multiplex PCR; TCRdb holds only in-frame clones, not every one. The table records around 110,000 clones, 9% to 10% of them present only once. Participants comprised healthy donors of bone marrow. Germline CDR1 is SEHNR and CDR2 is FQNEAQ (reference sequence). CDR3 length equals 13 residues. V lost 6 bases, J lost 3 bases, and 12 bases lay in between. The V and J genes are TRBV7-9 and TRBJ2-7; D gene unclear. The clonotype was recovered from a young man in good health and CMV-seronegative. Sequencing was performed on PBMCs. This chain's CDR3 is CASRQTPDYEQYF. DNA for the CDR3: TGTGCCAGCAGACAGACACCCGACTACGAGCAGTACTTC. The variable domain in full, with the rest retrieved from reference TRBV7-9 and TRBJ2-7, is DTGVSQNPRHKITKRGQNVTFRCDPISEHNRLYWYRQTLGQGPEFLTYFQNEAQLEKSRLLSDRFSAERPKGSFSTLEIQRTEQGDSAMYLCASRQTPDYEQYFGPGTRLTVT.